This TCR beta chain stems from a study of regulatory T cells in long-lasting Graves disease. Trimming removed 4 bases from V and 3 bases from J, with 17 bases in between. The CDR3 is 17 residues long. Looked up from germline, CDR1 is KGHDR and CDR2 is SFDVKD. Assembly of TCR beta libraries relied on iRepertoire HTBI primers together with Arm-PCR of CDR3 regions. TCRdb ran MiXCR on the multiplex PCR reads and lists one entry per CDR3 protein. The repertoire has 550,000 or so distinct CDR3 sequences, 12% of them found once; the top ten carry approximately 9%. Specified time point: newly diagnosed GD, antithyroid drugs for less than 3 months. From PBMCs, RNA was extracted and then used to make the TCR library. This clonotype came up many times. These data also featured in a second study, about T cells in Graves' hyperthyroidism and ophthalmopathy. From that second work: The primer set for the first-round RT-PCR of the TCR CDR3 was HTBI. Within blood appeared most thyroid clonotypes that had expanded above 0.001.

The source is a woman in her 30s with Graves disease. Sequencing was performed on peripheral blood mononuclear cells (PBMCs), taken at new diagnosis, from a patient treated with antithyroid drugs. The rearrangement joins TRBV24-1 to TRBJ2-2; possibly TRBD2 for D (6 bases). CDR3 sequence reads: CATSDTNPTGDTGELFF. Written as DNA, the CDR3 is TGTGCCACCAGTGACACCAATCCGACGGGAGACACCGGGGAGCTGTTTTTT.